This TCR beta chain was sequenced in a study of shared T cell receptors in the human thymus. The J segment lost 3 bases and the V segment lost 5 bases, leaving 15 bases of the junction unmatched. The CDR3 runs to 17 residues. Germline CDR1 and CDR2: MDHEN and SYDVKM. Sequencing was performed with immunoSEQ multiplex PCR; in TCRdb, only in-frame clones are kept and a portion is missing. The sample lists about 660,000 clones, over 75% occurring once. These records were also assigned to another study, of human thymus T cells. Per that paper: Donors were healthy Finnish infants having corrective surgery for congenital heart defects. The thymus tissue came from resections taken during corrective heart surgery. Repertoires from thymus and blood appeared to show biased V and J gene usage. Related research found strongly overlapping thymic repertoires in unrelated individuals.

Specimen: thymocytes. The receptor comes from a boy under two years old with a congenital heart defect. This chain uses TRBV28 with TRBJ2-7; the match to TRBD2 covers 8 bases. The CDR3 DNA reads TGTGCCAGCAGTCCCCACGGGGGGGTGCCCGCTCACTACGAGCAGTACTTC. Translation gives CASSPHGGVPAHYEQYF.